This TCR beta chain is from a study of cytomegalovirus exposure and HLA in healthy donors. The PCR was carried out with 60 Vbeta primers and 13 Jbeta primers. TCRdb keeps only in-frame clones here, not all; method: immunoSEQ multiplex PCR. This sample yields roughly 170,000 clones, of which 80% are seen a single time; 6% to 7.5% belongs to the top ten. The sequence was collected from a man aged 25 to 45 in good health and CMV-seropositive. The source material was PBMCs.

The CDR3 is CASSPPIPGEKLFF. CDR3 bases: TGTGCCAGCTCACCACCGATCCCCGGTGAAAAACTGTTTTTT. The chain links TRBV18 to TRBJ1-4; D is ambiguous. With 0 bases removed from V and 7 bases from J, the gap between germline ends came to 9 bases. Germline values: CDR1 KGHSH, CDR2 LQKENI. This CDR3 has 14 amino acids.